This T cell receptor (beta chain) came from a study of shared clonotypes between healthy human individuals. Study results and limitations: Across subsets, estimated richness was generally greater for naive than for memory populations.

Remarks on this clone: The antigen is not known.

Germline V gene sequence: CDR1 MDHEN, CDR2 SYDVKM. The germline V and J ends were trimmed by 2 bases and 3 bases, with 7 bases remaining between them. The CDR3 is 13 residues long. Libraries were prepared by immunoSEQ multiplex PCR; TCRdb keeps only in-frame clonotypes and omits some of them. The data show some 630,000 clones, approximately 75% seen once. The clonotype originates from a woman aged 25-40 years in good health. The sample taken for sequencing was memory CD4+ T cells sorted from blood. Indicated subset: CD45RA-negative fraction. The J gene is TRBJ1-1, the V gene TRBV28; D ambiguous. The CDR3, as DNA: TGTGCCAGCAGTTTAGGTATCTACACTGAAGCTTTCTTT. Amino acid sequence: CASSLGIYTEAFF.